The 17 T cell receptor beta chains in this list originate from one sample, sequenced in a study of naive and memory T cell subsets. The beta constant-region primer was an equimolar mix of two oligonucleotides covering TRBC1 and TRBC2. The ligated cDNA underwent four PCR rounds using SP2 and nested alpha and beta constant-region primers. Each CDR3 protein gets one entry after TCRdb re-called the UMI-ligation and nested PCR reads with MiXCR. This repertoire shows 15,000 to 20,000 distinct CDR3 sequences, roughly 9% found once; its top ten account for approximately 22%. The material sequenced was central memory CD8+ T cells from blood. The receptors were sampled from a human donor in good health.

This chain joins TRBV6-5 and TRBJ1-2, with D unclear. The CDR3 sequence is 12 residues long. The germline V and J ends were trimmed by 3 bases and 8 bases, with 10 bases remaining between them. Germline V lookup: CDR1 MNHEY, CDR2 SVGAGI. CDR3 bases: TGTGCCAGCAGTTATTCAGGTCACGGCTACACCTTC. Translated, it gives CASSYSGHGYTF.

This clonotype was observed many times. V gene TRBV6-4 combines with J gene TRBJ2-7, with 10 bases fitting TRBD2. CDR3 length equals 16 residues. Germline V lookup: CDR1 MRHNA, CDR2 SNTAGT. The trim removed 6 bases at V and 1 base at J, leaving 9 bases unmatched. The DNA of the CDR3 is TGTGCCAGCAGCAAAGATAGCGGGGGGCCTTCCTACGAGCAGTACTTC. Translating gives CASSKDSGGPSYEQYF.

This clonotype was detected a few times. The V call is TRBV2, the J call TRBJ2-7; possibly TRBD2 for D (6 bases). This CDR3 is 16 amino acids long. V shed 0 bases and J shed 2 bases, with 14 bases lying between them. Germline-derived CDR1 and CDR2 are SNHLY and FYNNEI. CDR3 residues: CASSEAIADPTYEQYF. CDR3 nucleotide sequence: TGTGCCAGCAGTGAAGCCATAGCGGATCCGACCTACGAGCAGTACTTC.

Relative to its sample, this clonotype is medium-sized (0.01 to 0.1%). The V and J genes are TRBV20-1 and TRBJ1-1; 7 bases fit TRBD1. In germline, CDR1 is DFQATT, CDR2 SNEGSKA (reference sequence). After removal of 5 bases from V and 4 bases from J, the junction contained 4 bases not matched to a gene. CDR3 length: 12 residues. CDR3 sequence: CSAGDSGTEAFF. The CDR3 DNA follows: TGCAGTGCTGGGGACAGTGGCACTGAAGCTTTCTTT.

The V gene is TRBV7-2, the J gene TRBJ1-5; D remains ambiguous. CDR1 is SGHTA and CDR2 is FQGNSA in the germline V gene. Trimming pared 1 base from V and 4 bases from J, leaving 5 bases between. CDR3 length: 13 amino acids. The CDR3 loop reads CASSLDLNQPQHF. The CDR3 DNA sequence: TGTGCCAGCAGCTTAGATCTGAATCAGCCCCAGCATTTT.

This clonotype was detected many times. The chain links TRBV6-2 or TRBV6-3 to TRBJ2-1; TRBD2 agrees at 11 bases. This CDR3 is 14 amino acids long. V dropped 8 bases and J dropped 8; count of bases not matched to a gene: 8. Germline loops: CDR1 MNHEY, CDR2 SVGEGT. The CDR3 loop reads CASGLAGGSDEQFF. Written as DNA, the CDR3 is TGTGCCAGCGGGCTAGCGGGAGGTAGCGATGAGCAGTTCTTC.

This clonotype was seen at least ten times. The V call is TRBV12-5, the J call TRBJ2-3; D is possibly TRBD1 or TRBD2 (5 bases each). Trimming shortened V by 6 bases and J by 0 bases, and 7 bases separated the two germline ends. The CDR3 sequence is 13 residues long. Germline V gives CDR1 LGHNT, CDR2 FRNRAP. CDR3 protein: CASGWDSTDTQYF. The CDR3 coding sequence is TGTGCTAGTGGCTGGGACAGCACAGATACGCAGTATTTT.

In this sample, this clonotype turned up many times. This rearrangement joins TRBV6-2 or TRBV6-3 to TRBJ2-2; unclear D gene. The CDR3 loop spans 14 amino acids. Germline assignment: CDR1 MNHEY and CDR2 SVGEGT. Trimming removed 7 bases from V and 3 bases from J, with 12 bases in between. The CDR3 DNA is TGTGCCAGCAAAACGTCTGGGGACACCGGGGAGCTGTTTTTT. Translating gives CASKTSGDTGELFF.

The J gene is TRBJ2-1, the V gene TRBV20-1, with 9 bases aligning to TRBD2. The CDR3 runs to 16 residues. The germline V gene has CDR1 DFQATT and CDR2 SNEGSKA (reference sequence). After removal of 0 bases from V and 8 bases from J, the junction contained 11 bases not matched to a gene. The CDR3 region has the DNA TGCAGTGCTAGAGAAGCCGGGGGCGGGGGGGCCTATGAGCAGTTCTTC. Protein: CSAREAGGGGAYEQFF.

In this sample, this clonotype turned up many times. The chain combines TRBV4-3 with TRBJ2-7, with D unclear. This CDR3 contains 15 residues. The V end lost 0 bases, the J end lost 13 bases, and 22 bases lay between the germline ends. The germline V gene has CDR1 LGHNA and CDR2 YSLEER. CDR3 nucleotide sequence: TGCGCCAGCAGCCAAGATGTGGTCAAGGGATCCCGATACTACTTC. Its protein is CASSQDVVKGSRYYF.

Many counts were recorded for this clonotype. The chain uses TRBV7-2 and TRBJ1-1; the D gene is possibly TRBD1 (5 bases). There are 12 residues in the CDR3. V was clipped by 4 bases and J by 8 bases, with 11 bases between them. Germline V gives CDR1 SGHTA, CDR2 FQGNSA. Written as DNA, the CDR3 is TGTGCCAGCAGCTGGCAGGGCGGGGAAGCTTTCTTT. Translation gives CASSWQGGEAFF.

The table lists this clonotype with many counts. The chain links TRBV4-2 to TRBJ1-3; D is ambiguous. Germline values: CDR1 LGHNA, CDR2 YNFKEQ. The V end was cut by 0 bases, the J end by 7 bases, with 7 bases between. The CDR3 runs to 13 residues. The CDR3 bases are TGTGCCAGCAGCCAAGATAAACTCAACACCATATATTTT. Its translation: CASSQDKLNTIYF.

The J gene is TRBJ1-1, the V gene TRBV15; D call uncertain. Per germline, CDR1 LNHNV and CDR2 YYDKDF (reference sequence). Trimming removed 1 base from V and 1 base from J, with 7 bases in between. This CDR3 comprises 14 residues. CDR3 sequence reads: CATSRGGTNTEAFF. DNA of the CDR3: TGTGCCACCAGCAGAGGCGGAACGAACACTGAAGCTTTCTTT.

In this sample, this clonotype turned up a few times. This CDR3 reads CASSLNHNSGNTIYF. The CDR3 DNA is TGTGCCAGCAGCTTAAACCATAACTCTGGAAACACCATATATTTT. The rearrangement links TRBV7-3 to TRBJ1-3; D gene unclear. Germline CDR1 reads SGHTA; CDR2 reads FQGTGA. CDR3 length: 15 residues. V gave up 1 base and J gave up 0 bases, with 7 bases separating them.

The chain carries TRBV9 and TRBJ1-2; 8 nucleotides match TRBD1. The germline gives CDR1 SGDLS, CDR2 YYNGEE. The V segment lost 3 bases and the J segment 3 bases; nucleotides outside the gene matches: 4. The CDR3 totals 14 residues. As DNA, the CDR3 is TGTGCCAGCAGCGGTGCAGGGGGCCACTATGGCTACACCTTC. Protein product: CASSGAGGHYGYTF.

The chain combines TRBV7-9 with TRBJ2-7; no firm D call. From germline, CDR1 is SEHNR and CDR2 FQNEAQ (reference sequence). Trimming stripped 5 bases from V and 1 base from J, with 12 bases between. The CDR3 extends over 14 amino acids. The CDR3 sequence is CASSPATCSYEQYF. CDR3 in DNA: TGTGCCAGCAGCCCGGCGACGTGTTCCTACGAGCAGTACTTC.

The V call is TRBV6-1, the J call TRBJ2-5; 9 bases fit TRBD2. Trimming took 6 bases from V and 0 from J; bases not matched to a gene: 5. Germline V gene sequence: CDR1 MNHNS, CDR2 SASEGT. The CDR3 length is 15 residues. The CDR3 DNA reads as TGTGCCAGCAGCCCTCTAGCGGGGTACCAAGAGACCCAGTACTTC. Translation gives CASSPLAGYQETQYF.